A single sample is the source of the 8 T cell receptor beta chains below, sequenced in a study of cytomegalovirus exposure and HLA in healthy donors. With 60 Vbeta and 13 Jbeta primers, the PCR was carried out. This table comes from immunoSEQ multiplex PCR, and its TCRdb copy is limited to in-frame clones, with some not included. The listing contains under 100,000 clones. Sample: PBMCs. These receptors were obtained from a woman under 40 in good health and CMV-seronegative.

CDR3 amino acids: CASKGVGKGEQFF. Here the CDR3 DNA reads TGTGCCAGCAAGGGGGTAGGGAAGGGTGAGCAGTTCTTC. The J gene is TRBJ2-1, the V gene TRBV2; perhaps TRBD1 as D (6 bases). The CDR3 runs 13 residues. Germline V gives CDR1 SNHLY, CDR2 FYNNEI. The V end lost 7 bases, the J end lost 9 bases, and 16 bases lay between the germline ends.

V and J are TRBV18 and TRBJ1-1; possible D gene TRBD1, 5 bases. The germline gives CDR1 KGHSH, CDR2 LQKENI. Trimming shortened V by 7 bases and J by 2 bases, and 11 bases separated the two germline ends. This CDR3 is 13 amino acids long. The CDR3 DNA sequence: TGTGCCAGCTTTACCGGGGGTAACACTGAAGCTTTCTTT. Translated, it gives CASFTGGNTEAFF.

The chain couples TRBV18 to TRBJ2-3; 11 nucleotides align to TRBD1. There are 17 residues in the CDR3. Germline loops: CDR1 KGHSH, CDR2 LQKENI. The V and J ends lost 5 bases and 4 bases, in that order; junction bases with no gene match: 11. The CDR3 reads CASSARPGTGGSDTQYF. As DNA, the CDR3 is TGTGCCAGCTCAGCGCGTCCCGGGACAGGGGGATCAGATACGCAGTATTTT.

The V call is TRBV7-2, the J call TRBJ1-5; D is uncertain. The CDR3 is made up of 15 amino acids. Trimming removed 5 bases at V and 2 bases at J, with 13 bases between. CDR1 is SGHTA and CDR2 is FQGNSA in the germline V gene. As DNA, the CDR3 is TGTGCCAGCAGCGCCCATAGCTGGGGCAATCAGCCCCAGCATTTT. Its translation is CASSAHSWGNQPQHF.

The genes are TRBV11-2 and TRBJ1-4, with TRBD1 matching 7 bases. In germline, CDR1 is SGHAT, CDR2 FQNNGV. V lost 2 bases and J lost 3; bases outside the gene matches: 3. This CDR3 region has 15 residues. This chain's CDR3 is CASSLKGQSNEKLFF. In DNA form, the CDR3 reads TGTGCCAGCAGCTTAAAGGGACAGTCTAATGAAAAACTGTTTTTT. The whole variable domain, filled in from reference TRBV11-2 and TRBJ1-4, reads EAGVAQSPRYKIIEKRQSVAFWCNPISGHATLYWYQQILGQGPKLLIQFQNNGVVDDSQLPKDRFSAERLKGVDSTLKIQPAKLEDSAVYLCASSLKGQSNEKLFFGSGTQLSVL.

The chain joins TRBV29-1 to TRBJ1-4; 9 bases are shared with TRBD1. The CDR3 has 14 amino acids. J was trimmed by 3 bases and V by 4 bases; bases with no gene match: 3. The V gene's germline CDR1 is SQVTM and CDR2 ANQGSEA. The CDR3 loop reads CSVGRTGANEKLFF. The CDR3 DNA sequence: TGCAGCGTTGGTAGGACAGGGGCTAATGAAAAACTGTTTTTT.

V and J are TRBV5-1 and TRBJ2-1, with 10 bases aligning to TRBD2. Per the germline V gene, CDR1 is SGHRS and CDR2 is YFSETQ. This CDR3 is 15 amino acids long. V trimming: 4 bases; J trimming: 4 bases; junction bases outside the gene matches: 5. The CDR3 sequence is CASSQGTSAYNEQFF. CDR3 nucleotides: TGCGCCAGCAGCCAGGGGACTAGCGCGTACAATGAGCAGTTCTTC.

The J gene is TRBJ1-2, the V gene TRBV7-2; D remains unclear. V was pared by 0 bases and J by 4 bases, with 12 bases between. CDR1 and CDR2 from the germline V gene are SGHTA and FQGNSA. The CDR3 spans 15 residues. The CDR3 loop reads CASSLATGSIYGYTF. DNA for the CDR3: TGTGCCAGCAGCTTAGCGACTGGTTCTATCTATGGCTACACCTTC.